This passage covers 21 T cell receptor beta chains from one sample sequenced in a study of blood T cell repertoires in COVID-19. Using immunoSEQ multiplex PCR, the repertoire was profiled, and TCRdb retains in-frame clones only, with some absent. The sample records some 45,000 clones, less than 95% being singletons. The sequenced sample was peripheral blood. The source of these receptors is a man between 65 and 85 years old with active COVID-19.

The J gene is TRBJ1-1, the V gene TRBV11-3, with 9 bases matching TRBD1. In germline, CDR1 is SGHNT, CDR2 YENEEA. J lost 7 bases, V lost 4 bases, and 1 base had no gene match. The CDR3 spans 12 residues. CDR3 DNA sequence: TGTGCCAGCAGCTCGGGACAGGGTGAAGCTTTCTTT. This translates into CASSSGQGEAFF. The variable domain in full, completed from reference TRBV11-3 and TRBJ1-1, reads EAGVVQSPRYKIIEKKQPVAFWCNPISGHNTLYWYLQNLGQGPELLIRYENEEAVDDSQLPKDRFSAERLKGVDSTLKIQPAELGDSAVYLCASSSGQGEAFFGQGTRLTVV.

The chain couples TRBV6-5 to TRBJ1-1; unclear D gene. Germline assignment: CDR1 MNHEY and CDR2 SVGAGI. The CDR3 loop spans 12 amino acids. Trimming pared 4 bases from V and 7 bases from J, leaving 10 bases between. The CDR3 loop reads CASSSPGVEAFF. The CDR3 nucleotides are TGTGCCAGCAGTTCCCCAGGCGTTGAAGCTTTCTTT.

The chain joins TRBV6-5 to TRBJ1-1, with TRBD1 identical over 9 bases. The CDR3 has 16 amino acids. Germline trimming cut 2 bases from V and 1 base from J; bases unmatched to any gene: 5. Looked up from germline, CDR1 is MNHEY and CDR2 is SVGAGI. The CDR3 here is CASSYRTGAKNTEAFF. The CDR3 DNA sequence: TGTGCCAGCAGTTACCGGACAGGGGCTAAGAACACTGAAGCTTTCTTT.

CDR3 DNA: TGTGCCAGCAGCCAAGGGATCCTCGGACAGGGGGCTTGGGAGACCCAGTACTTC. Translated, it gives CASSQGILGQGAWETQYF. The rearrangement joins TRBV3-1 (or the pseudogene TRBV3-2) to TRBJ2-5; 11 bases fit TRBD1. Per germline, CDR1 LGHDT and CDR2 YNNKEL (reference sequence). V lost 1 base, J lost 5 bases, and 12 bases stayed unmatched. The CDR3 is 18 residues long.

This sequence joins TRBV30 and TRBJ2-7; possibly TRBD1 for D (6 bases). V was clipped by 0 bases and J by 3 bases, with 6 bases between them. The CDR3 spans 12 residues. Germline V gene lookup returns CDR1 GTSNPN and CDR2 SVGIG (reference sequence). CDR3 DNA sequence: TGTGCCTGGAGTGTACAGGGCTACGAGCAGTACTTC. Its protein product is CAWSVQGYEQYF.

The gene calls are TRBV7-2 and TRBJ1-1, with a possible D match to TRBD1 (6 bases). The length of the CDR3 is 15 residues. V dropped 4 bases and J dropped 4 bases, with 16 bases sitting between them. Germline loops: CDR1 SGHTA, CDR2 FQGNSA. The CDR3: CASSSHTGPGTEAFF. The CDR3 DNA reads TGTGCCAGCAGCTCCCACACAGGGCCCGGCACTGAAGCTTTCTTT.

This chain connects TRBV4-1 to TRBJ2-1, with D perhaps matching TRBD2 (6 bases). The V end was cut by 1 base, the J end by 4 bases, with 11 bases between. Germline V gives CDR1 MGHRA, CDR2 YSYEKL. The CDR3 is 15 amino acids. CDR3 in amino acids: CASSQGPGEYNEQFF. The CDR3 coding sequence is TGCGCCAGCAGCCAAGGCCCGGGAGAATACAATGAGCAGTTCTTC.

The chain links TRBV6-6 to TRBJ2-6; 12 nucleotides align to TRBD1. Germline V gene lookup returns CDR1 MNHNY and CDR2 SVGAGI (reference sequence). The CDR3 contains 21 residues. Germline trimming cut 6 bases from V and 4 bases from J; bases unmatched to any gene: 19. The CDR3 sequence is CASSPTPGGQGAPGGANVLTF. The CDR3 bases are TGTGCCAGCAGCCCCACTCCTGGGGGACAGGGGGCCCCCGGAGGGGCCAACGTCCTGACTTTC.

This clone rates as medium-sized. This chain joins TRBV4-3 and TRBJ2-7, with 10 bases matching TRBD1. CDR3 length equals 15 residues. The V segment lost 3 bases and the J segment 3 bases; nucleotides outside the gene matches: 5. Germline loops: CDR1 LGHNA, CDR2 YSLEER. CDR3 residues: CASSQGTGAGYEQYF. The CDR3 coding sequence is TGCGCCAGCAGCCAGGGGACAGGGGCCGGCTACGAGCAGTACTTC.

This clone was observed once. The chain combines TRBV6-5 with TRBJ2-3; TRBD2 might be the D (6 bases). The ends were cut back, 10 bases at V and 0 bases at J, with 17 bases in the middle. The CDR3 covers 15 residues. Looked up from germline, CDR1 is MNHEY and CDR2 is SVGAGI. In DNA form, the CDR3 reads TGTGCCACCGGGGGAAAGAGGCAGAGCACAGATACGCAGTATTTT. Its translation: CATGGKRQSTDTQYF.

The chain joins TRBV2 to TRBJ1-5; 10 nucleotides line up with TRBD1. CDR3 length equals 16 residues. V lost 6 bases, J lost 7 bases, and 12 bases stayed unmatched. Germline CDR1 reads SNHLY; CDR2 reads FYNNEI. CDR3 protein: CASRPATGGAGQPQHF. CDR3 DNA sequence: TGTGCCAGCAGACCCGCGACAGGGGGCGCGGGGCAGCCCCAGCATTTT.

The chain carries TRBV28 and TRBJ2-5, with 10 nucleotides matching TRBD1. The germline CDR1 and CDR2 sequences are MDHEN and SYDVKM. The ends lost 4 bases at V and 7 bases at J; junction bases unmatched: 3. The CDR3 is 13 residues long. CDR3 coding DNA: TGTGCCAGCAGTTGGACAGGGGGTGGGACCCAGTACTTC. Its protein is CASSWTGGGTQYF.

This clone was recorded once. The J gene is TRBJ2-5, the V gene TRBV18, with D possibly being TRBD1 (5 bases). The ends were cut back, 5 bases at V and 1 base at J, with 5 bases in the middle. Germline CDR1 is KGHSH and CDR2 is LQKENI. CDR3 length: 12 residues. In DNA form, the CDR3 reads TGTGCCAGCTCAACAGGCCAAGAGACCCAGTACTTC. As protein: CASSTGQETQYF.

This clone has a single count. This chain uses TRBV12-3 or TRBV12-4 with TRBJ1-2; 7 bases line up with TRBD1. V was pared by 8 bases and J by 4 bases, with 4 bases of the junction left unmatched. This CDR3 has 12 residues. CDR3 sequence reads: CASGSGGYGYTF. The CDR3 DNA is TGTGCCAGCGGATCAGGGGGCTATGGCTACACCTTC.

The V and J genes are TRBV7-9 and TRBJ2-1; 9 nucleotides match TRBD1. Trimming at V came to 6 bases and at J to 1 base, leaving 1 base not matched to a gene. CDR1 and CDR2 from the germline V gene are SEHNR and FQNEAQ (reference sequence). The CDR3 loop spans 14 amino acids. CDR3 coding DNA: TGTGCCAGCAGGGGACAGGGTTCCTACAATGAGCAGTTCTTC. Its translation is CASRGQGSYNEQFF.

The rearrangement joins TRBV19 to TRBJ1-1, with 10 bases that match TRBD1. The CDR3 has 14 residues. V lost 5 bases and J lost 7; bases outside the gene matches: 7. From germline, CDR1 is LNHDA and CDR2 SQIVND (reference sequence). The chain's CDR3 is CASSLLRDRGEAFF. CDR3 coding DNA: TGTGCCAGTAGTCTTCTCCGGGACAGGGGTGAAGCTTTCTTT. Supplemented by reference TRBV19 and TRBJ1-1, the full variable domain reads DGGITQSPKYLFRKEGQNVTLSCEQNLNHDAMYWYRQDPGQGLRLIYYSQIVNDFQKGDIAEGYSVSREKKESFPLTVTSAQKNPTAFYLCASSLLRDRGEAFFGQGTRLTVV.

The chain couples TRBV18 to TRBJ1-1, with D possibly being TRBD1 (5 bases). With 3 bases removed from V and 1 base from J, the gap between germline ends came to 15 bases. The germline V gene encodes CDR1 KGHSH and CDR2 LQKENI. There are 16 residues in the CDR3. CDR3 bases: TGTGCCAGCTCACCTTTATCCATGCAGGGGAACACTGAAGCTTTCTTT. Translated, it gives CASSPLSMQGNTEAFF.

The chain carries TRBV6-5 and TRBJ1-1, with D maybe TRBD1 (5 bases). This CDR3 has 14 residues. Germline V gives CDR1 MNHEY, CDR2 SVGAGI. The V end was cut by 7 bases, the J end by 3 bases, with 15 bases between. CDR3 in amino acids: CASTPRGGDTEAFF. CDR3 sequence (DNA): TGTGCCAGCACCCCGCGTGGGGGGGACACTGAAGCTTTCTTT.

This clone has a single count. The CDR3 bases are TGTGCCAGCAGCTTGTTGGGCGGGGGGCACAATGAGCAGTTCTTC. This gives the protein CASSLLGGGHNEQFF. The rearrangement uses TRBV5-6 and TRBJ2-1, with 8 bases matching TRBD2. Germline V gene lookup returns CDR1 SGHDT and CDR2 YYEEEE. The CDR3 has 15 residues. Trimming removed 1 base from V and 5 bases from J; junction bases left unmatched: 5.

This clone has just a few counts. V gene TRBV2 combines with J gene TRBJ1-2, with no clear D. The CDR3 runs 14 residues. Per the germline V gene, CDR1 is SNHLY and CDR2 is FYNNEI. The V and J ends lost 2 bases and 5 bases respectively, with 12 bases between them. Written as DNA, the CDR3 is TGTGCCAGCAGTGAAACACCTGGGCCTTATGGCTACACCTTC. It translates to CASSETPGPYGYTF.

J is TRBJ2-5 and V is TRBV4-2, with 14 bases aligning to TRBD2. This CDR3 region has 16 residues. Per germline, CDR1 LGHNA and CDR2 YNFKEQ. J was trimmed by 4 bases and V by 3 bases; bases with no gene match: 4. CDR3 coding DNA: TGTGCCAGCAGCCAGACTAGCGGGGGGGCAGGAGAGACCCAGTACTTC. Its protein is CASSQTSGGAGETQYF.